This TCR beta chain was recorded in a study of vaccination and CD4 T cells after COVID-19. Study background: Convalescent patients were SARS-CoV-2 positive by nasal swab PCR; about 9 mild, one severe. Samples after vaccination came a median roughly 74 days past dose two, ranging 14 to 241. The cells were exposed to overlapping spike peptides originating from SARS-CoV-2, HCoV-NL63, HCoV-OC43 and HCoV-229E for stimulation.

This clonotype appeared a few times. Its specificity is not known. The treatment denotes: roughly ten-day PBMC culture with coronavirus spike peptide pools or control peptides (ViraFEST assay). This CDR3 has 12 residues. Germline CDR1 SGHAT, CDR2 FQNNGV. With 7 bases removed from V and 5 bases from J, the gap between germline ends came to 10 bases. Once obtained from cultured CD4+ T cells, the DNA was sequenced using the Oncomine TCR Beta short-read assay. The template was genomic DNA from cultured CD4+ T cells. TCRdb recomputed calls from the PCR reads with MiXCR, one row per CDR3 protein. The sample records roughly 14,000 distinct CDR3 sequences, around 53% being singletons.

The chain combines TRBV11-2 with TRBJ2-3; D not certain. The origin of this receptor is a human donor who had recovered from COVID-19. The sample in question was CD4+ T cells from blood, cultured in vitro, obtained before SARS-CoV-2 vaccination. CDR3 protein: CASTVSRDTQYF. The CDR3 DNA sequence: TGTGCCAGCACCGTAAGTCGAGATACGCAGTATTTT.